A single sample gave rise to the 13 T cell receptor beta chains below, sequenced in a study of cytomegalovirus exposure and HLA in healthy donors. The PCR was carried out with 60 Vbeta primers and 13 Jbeta primers. The table came from immunoSEQ multiplex PCR; TCRdb's copy has only in-frame clones and leaves some out. The sample carries some 120,000 clones, 79% recorded once. The sample was PBMCs. These TCRs come from a man aged 18 to 35 in good health and CMV-seronegative.

V gene TRBV5-4 combines with J gene TRBJ2-5; 8 positions match TRBD2. Germline V lookup: CDR1 SGHNT, CDR2 YYREEE (reference sequence). The junction had 6 bases not matched to a gene; V was cut back by 7 bases and J by 1 base. The CDR3 consists of 14 residues. The CDR3 coding sequence is TGTGCCAGCTATCGGGGGGGTTTCCAAGAGACCCAGTACTTC. Residues: CASYRGGFQETQYF.

The chain links TRBV2 to TRBJ2-3, with D possibly being TRBD2 (5 bases). Germline assignment: CDR1 SNHLY and CDR2 FYNNEI. This CDR3 spans 15 amino acids. Trimming pared 2 bases from V and 6 bases from J, leaving 15 bases between. CDR3 sequence: CASSETGLAPDTQYF. The CDR3 nucleotides read TGTGCCAGCAGTGAAACCGGCCTAGCTCCGGATACGCAGTATTTT.

The chain combines TRBV7-3 with TRBJ2-7, with D maybe TRBD2 (6 bases). The germline gives CDR1 SGHTA, CDR2 FQGTGA. V shed 10 bases and J shed 3 bases, with 22 bases lying between them. The CDR3 spans 15 residues. The CDR3 loop is CATGAGGARNYEQYF. CDR3 bases: TGTGCCACCGGGGCCGGCGGGGCTAGGAACTACGAGCAGTACTTC.

The chain carries TRBV30 and TRBJ1-6; tentatively, D is TRBD1 (6 bases). This CDR3 region has 13 residues. Germline assignment: CDR1 GTSNPN and CDR2 SVGIG (reference sequence). Trimming pared 3 bases from V and 10 bases from J, leaving 13 bases between. As DNA, the CDR3 is TGTGCCTGGAGGGGGGCAGGGTGGTCACCCCTCCACTTT. Translating gives CAWRGAGWSPLHF.

The chain joins TRBV7-6 to TRBJ1-1, with D possibly matching TRBD1 (5 bases). Germline loops: CDR1 SGHVS, CDR2 FNYEAQ. This CDR3 contains 11 residues. V was shortened by 1 base and J by 9 bases, with 6 bases between the two germline ends. Here the CDR3 DNA reads TGTGCCAGCAGCTTAGGGACACAAGCTTTCTTT. It translates to CASSLGTQAFF.

This rearrangement joins TRBV7-3 to TRBJ2-6, with TRBD2 matching over 7 bases. CDR1 and CDR2 (germline): SGHTA, FQGTGA. CDR3 length equals 18 residues. Trimming took 5 bases from V and 2 from J; bases not matched to a gene: 12. Here the CDR3 DNA reads TGTGCCAGCAGCCCCCCGGCGGTGGGGGGGGCTGGGGCCAACGTCCTGACTTTC. Residues: CASSPPAVGGAGANVLTF. Full variable domain (remainder filled in from reference TRBV7-3 and TRBJ2-6): GAGVSQTPSNKVTEKGKYVELRCDPISGHTALYWYRQSLGQGPEFLIYFQGTGAADDSGLPNDRFFAVRPEGSVSTLKIQRTERGDSAVYLCASSPPAVGGAGANVLTFGAGSRLTVL.

The chain joins TRBV7-3 to TRBJ2-5; 9 bases fit TRBD2. Germline values: CDR1 SGHTA, CDR2 FQGTGA. The CDR3 has 16 residues. V trimming: 4 bases; J trimming: 3 bases; junction bases outside the gene matches: 9. Here the CDR3 DNA reads TGTGCCAGCAGCTCCCCTTCTAGCGGGATAGAAGAGACCCAGTACTTC. It codes for CASSSPSSGIEETQYF.

This chain uses TRBV11-1 with TRBJ1-3; 7 positions match TRBD1. The CDR3 loop spans 15 amino acids. Germline trimming cut 8 bases from V and 1 base from J; bases unmatched to any gene: 8. Germline CDR1 and CDR2: SGHAT and FQDESV (reference sequence). CDR3 protein: CASDTGEASGNTIYF. In DNA form, the CDR3 reads TGTGCCAGCGACACAGGGGAAGCTTCTGGAAACACCATATATTTT.

This clone turned up a few times. This chain connects TRBV12-5 to TRBJ1-5, with D possibly being TRBD1 (6 bases). This CDR3 is built from 14 residues. Trimming pared 1 base from V and 10 bases from J, leaving 14 bases between. Germline V CDR1 and CDR2: LGHNT, FRNRAP. This chain's CDR3 is CASGLGTAVIPQHF. As DNA, the CDR3 is TGTGCTAGTGGTTTGGGGACAGCTGTCATTCCCCAGCATTTT.

The rearrangement links TRBV7-9 to TRBJ1-2; D is possibly TRBD1 (5 bases). Per germline, CDR1 SEHNR and CDR2 FQNEAQ (reference sequence). This CDR3 spans 14 amino acids. V shed 1 base and J shed 4 bases, with 10 bases lying between them. In nucleotides, the CDR3 is TGTGCCAGCAGCTTAGTTTCCAGGGCCTATGGCTACACCTTC. Encoded protein: CASSLVSRAYGYTF.

This chain connects TRBV6-5 to TRBJ2-7, with D possibly being TRBD1 (5 bases). V lost 0 bases and J lost 2, with 11 bases in between. The CDR3 runs to 15 residues. In germline, CDR1 is MNHEY, CDR2 SVGAGI. In DNA, the CDR3 is TGTGCCAGCAGTTACTCCACAGGACCTACCTACGAGCAGTACTTC. Encoded protein: CASSYSTGPTYEQYF.

A few counts support this clone. This chain joins TRBV5-6 and TRBJ1-5, with D possibly being TRBD1 (5 bases). The V end was cut by 4 bases, the J end by 7 bases, with 15 bases between. Germline V lookup: CDR1 SGHDT, CDR2 YYEEEE. The CDR3 sequence is 14 residues long. CDR3 bases: TGTGCCAGCAGCCCATGGACACTCGCCCAGCCCCAGCATTTT. This sequence encodes CASSPWTLAQPQHF. Variable domain in full (rest from reference TRBV5-6 and TRBJ1-5): DAGVTQSPTHLIKTRGQQVTLRCSPKSGHDTVSWYQQALGQGPQFIFQYYEEEERQRGNFPDRFSGHQFPNYSSELNVNALLLGDSALYLCASSPWTLAQPQHFGDGTRLSIL.

The chain combines TRBV7-2 with TRBJ2-7; D might be TRBD1 (6 bases). This CDR3 region has 13 residues. Germline CDR1 is SGHTA and CDR2 is FQGNSA. V lost 4 bases to trimming and J lost 4 bases, with 11 bases between them. This chain's CDR3 is CASSSIQGYEQYV. The CDR3 DNA sequence: TGTGCCAGCAGCTCGATACAGGGTTACGAGCAGTACGTC.